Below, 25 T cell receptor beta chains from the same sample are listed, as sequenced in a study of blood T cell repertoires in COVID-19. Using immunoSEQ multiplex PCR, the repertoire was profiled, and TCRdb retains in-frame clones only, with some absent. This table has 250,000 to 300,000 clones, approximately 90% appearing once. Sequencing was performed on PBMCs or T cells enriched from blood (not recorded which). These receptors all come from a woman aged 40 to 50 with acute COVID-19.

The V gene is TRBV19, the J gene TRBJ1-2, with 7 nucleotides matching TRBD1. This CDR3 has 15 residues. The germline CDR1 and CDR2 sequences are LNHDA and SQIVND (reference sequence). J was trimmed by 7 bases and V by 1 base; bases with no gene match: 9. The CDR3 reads CASSIAGTVGFGYTF. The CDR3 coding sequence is TGTGCCAGTAGTATAGCCGGGACAGTAGGTTTTGGCTACACCTTC.

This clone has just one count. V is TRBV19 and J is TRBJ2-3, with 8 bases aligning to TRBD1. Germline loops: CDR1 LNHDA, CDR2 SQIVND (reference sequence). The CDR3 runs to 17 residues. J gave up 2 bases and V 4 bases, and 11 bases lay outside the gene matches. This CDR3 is CASSRPDRGTNTDTQYF. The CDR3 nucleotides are TGTGCCAGTAGTAGACCCGACAGGGGAACAAACACAGATACGCAGTATTTT.

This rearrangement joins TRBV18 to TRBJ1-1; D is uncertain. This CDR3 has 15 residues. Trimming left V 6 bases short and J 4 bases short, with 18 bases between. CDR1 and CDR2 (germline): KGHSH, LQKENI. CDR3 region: CASSPARGGGTEAFF. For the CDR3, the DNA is TGTGCCAGCTCCCCGGCACGGGGAGGCGGCACTGAAGCTTTCTTT.

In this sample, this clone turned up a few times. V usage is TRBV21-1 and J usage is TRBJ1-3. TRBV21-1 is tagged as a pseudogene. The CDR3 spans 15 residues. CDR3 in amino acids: CASSKVLYSGNTIYF. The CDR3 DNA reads TGTGCCAGCAGCAAAGTGTTATACTCTGGAAACACCATATATTTT.

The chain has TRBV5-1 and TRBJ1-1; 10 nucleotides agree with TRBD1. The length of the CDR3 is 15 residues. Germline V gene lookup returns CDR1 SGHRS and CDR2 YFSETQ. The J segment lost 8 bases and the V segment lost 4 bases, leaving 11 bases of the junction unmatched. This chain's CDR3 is CASSNRDRGMKEAFF. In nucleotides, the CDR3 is TGCGCCAGCAGCAACCGGGACAGGGGCATGAAGGAAGCTTTCTTT.

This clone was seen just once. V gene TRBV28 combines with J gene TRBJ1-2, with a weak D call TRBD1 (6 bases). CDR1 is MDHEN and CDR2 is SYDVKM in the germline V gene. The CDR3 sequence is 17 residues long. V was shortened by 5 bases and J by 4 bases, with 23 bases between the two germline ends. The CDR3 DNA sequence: TGTGCCAGCAGTCTCGCGTCCGCGGGGGCCCCTGGCTATGGCTACACCTTC. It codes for CASSLASAGAPGYGYTF.

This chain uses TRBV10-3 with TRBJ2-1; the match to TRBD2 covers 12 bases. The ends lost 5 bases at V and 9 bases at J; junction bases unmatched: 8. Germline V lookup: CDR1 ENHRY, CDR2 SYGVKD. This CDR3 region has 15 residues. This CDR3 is CAISSTSGGFGEQFF. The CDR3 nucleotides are TGTGCCATCAGTTCCACTAGCGGGGGGTTCGGTGAGCAGTTCTTC.

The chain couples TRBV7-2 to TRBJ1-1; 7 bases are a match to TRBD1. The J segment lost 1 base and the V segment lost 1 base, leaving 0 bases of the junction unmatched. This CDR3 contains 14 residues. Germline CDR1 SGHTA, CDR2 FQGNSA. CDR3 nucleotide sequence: TGTGCCAGCAGCTTAGGGACAGGGAACACTGAAGCTTTCTTT. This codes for CASSLGTGNTEAFF.

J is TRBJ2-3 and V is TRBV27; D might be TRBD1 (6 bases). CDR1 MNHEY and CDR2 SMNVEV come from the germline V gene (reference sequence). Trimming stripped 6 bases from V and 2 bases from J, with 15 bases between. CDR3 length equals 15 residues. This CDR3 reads CASSDRTAYTDTQYF. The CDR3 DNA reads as TGTGCCAGCAGCGATCGGACAGCGTACACAGATACGCAGTATTTT.

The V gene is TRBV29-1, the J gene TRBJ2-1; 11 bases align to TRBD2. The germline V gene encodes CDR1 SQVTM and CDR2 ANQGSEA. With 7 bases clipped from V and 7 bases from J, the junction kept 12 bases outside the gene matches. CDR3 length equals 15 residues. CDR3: CSAGSSGRARNEQFF. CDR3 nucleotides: TGCAGCGCCGGGAGTAGCGGGAGGGCCCGGAATGAGCAGTTCTTC.

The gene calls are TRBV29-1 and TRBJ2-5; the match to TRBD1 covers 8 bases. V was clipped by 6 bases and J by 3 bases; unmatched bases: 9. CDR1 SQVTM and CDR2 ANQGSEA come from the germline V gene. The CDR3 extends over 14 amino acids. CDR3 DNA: TGCAGCGTCCGGACAGGGAGCAGGGAAGAGACCCAGTACTTC. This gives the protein CSVRTGSREETQYF.

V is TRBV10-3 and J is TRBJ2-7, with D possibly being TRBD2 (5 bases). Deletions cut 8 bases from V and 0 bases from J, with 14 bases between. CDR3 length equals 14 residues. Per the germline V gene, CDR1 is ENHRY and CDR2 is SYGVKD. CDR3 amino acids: CAIAESGASYEQYF. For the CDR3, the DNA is TGTGCCATCGCAGAGAGCGGAGCCTCCTACGAGCAGTACTTC.

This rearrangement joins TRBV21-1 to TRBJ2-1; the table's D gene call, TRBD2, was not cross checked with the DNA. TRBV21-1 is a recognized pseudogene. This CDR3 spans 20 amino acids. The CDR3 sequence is CASSKALSGLASGRDNEQFF. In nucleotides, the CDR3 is TGTGCCAGCAGCAAAGCTCTGTCTGGATTGGCTAGCGGGAGAGACAATGAGCAGTTCTTC.

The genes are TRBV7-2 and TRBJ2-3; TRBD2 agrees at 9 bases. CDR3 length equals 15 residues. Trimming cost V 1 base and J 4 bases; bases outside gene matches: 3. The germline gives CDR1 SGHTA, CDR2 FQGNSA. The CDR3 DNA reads TGTGCCAGCAGCTTAGTAGGCGGGGGGGCAGATACGCAGTATTTT. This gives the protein CASSLVGGGADTQYF.

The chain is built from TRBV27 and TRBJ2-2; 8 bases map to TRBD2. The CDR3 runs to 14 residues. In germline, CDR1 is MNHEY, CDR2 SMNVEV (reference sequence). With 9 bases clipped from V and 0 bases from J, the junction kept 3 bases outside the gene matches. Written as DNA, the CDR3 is TGTGCCAGTCGGGGGGGGGCGAACACCGGGGAGCTGTTTTTT. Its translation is CASRGGANTGELFF.

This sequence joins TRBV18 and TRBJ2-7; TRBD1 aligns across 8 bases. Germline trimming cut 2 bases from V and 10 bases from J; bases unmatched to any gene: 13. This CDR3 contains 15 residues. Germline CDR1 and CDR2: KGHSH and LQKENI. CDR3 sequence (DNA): TGTGCCAGCTCACCAGTGGCGGACAGGGAAGGACGCCAGTACTTC. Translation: CASSPVADREGRQYF.

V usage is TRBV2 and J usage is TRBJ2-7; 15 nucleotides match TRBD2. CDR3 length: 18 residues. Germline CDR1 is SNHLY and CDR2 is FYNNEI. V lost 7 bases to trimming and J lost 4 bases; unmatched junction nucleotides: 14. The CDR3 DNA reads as TGTGCCAGCATCGCCGGGGGACTAGCGGGGGGTTCGGAGTACGAGCAGTACTTC. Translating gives CASIAGGLAGGSEYEQYF.

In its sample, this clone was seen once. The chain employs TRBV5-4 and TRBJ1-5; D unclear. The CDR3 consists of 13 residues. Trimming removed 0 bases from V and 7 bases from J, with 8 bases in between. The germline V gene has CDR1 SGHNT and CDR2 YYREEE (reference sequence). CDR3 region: CASSLDQKQPQHF. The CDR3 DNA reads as TGTGCCAGCAGCTTGGATCAGAAACAGCCCCAGCATTTT.

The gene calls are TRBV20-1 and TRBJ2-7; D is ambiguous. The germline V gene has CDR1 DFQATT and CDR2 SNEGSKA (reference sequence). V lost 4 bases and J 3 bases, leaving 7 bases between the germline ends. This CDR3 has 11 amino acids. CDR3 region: CSAKPDYEQYF. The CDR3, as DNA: TGCAGTGCTAAGCCCGACTACGAGCAGTACTTC.

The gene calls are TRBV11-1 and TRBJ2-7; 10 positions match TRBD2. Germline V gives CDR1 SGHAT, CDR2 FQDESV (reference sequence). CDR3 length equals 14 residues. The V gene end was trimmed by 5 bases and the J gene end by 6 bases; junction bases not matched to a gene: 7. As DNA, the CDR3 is TGTGCCAGCAGCATTACTAGCGGGATGTTCGAGCAGTACTTC. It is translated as CASSITSGMFEQYF.

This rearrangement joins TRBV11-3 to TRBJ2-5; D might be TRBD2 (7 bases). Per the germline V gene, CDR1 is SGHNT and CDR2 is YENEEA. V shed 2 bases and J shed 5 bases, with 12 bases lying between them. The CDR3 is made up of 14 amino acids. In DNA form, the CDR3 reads TGTGCCAGCAGCTTAAGGGGGGGGTTGGAGACCCAGTACTTC. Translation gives CASSLRGGLETQYF. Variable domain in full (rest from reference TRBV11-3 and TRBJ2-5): EAGVVQSPRYKIIEKKQPVAFWCNPISGHNTLYWYLQNLGQGPELLIRYENEEAVDDSQLPKDRFSAERLKGVDSTLKIQPAELGDSAVYLCASSLRGGLETQYFGPGTRLLVL.

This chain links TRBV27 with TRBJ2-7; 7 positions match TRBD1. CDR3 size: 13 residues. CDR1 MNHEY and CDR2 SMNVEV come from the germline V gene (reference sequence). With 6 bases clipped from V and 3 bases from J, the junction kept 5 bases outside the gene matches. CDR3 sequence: CASSLRQGYEQYF. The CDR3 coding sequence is TGTGCCAGCAGCCTCCGACAGGGCTACGAGCAGTACTTC.

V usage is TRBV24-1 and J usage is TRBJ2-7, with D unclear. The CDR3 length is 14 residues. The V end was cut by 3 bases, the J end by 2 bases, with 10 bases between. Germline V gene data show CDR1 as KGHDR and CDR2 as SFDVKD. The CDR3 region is CATSDGRPPYEQYF. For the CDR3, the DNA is TGTGCCACCAGTGATGGGCGACCACCCTACGAGCAGTACTTC.

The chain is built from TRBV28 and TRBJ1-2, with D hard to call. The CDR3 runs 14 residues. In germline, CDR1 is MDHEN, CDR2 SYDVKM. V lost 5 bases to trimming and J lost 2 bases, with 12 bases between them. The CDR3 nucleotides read TGTGCCAGCAGTACCACCGGGAGGAACTATGGCTACACCTTC. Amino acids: CASSTTGRNYGYTF.

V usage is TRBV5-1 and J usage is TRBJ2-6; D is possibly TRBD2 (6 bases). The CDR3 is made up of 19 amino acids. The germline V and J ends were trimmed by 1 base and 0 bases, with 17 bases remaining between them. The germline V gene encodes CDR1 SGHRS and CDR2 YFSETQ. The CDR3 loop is CASSLPPGLTTSGANVLTF. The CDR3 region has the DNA TGCGCCAGCAGCTTGCCCCCGGGACTTACAACCTCTGGGGCCAACGTCCTGACTTTC.